This paragraph covers one TCR beta chain sequence. The sample comes from a study of blood T cell repertoires in COVID-19. Study-level information: Acute and convalescent COVID-19 samples came from the United States, Italy and Spain. In each case, the material was cDNA or gDNA derived from T cells, B-cell-depleted T cells, or PBMCs.

In the study's own analysis: Nucleated cell counts were estimated from reference gene primer amplification. Sequenced by immunoSEQ multiplex PCR; TCRdb stores in-frame clones only, minus some. For V, J and clone size, that table is used; D and trimming come from the DNA. In the table there are about 200,000 clones, about 90% of which are singletons. From germline, CDR1 is MNHNS and CDR2 SASEGT. This CDR3 spans 14 amino acids. V was trimmed by 6 bases and J by 2 bases, leaving 13 bases between them. Material for sequencing was peripheral blood. The sequence came from a man between 18 and 29 years old with active or convalescent COVID-19. V usage is TRBV6-1 and J usage is TRBJ1-2; possibly TRBD1 for D (6 bases). The CDR3 DNA reads TGTGCCAGCAGACAGACAGGACCCAACTATGGCTACACCTTC. Residues: CASRQTGPNYGYTF.